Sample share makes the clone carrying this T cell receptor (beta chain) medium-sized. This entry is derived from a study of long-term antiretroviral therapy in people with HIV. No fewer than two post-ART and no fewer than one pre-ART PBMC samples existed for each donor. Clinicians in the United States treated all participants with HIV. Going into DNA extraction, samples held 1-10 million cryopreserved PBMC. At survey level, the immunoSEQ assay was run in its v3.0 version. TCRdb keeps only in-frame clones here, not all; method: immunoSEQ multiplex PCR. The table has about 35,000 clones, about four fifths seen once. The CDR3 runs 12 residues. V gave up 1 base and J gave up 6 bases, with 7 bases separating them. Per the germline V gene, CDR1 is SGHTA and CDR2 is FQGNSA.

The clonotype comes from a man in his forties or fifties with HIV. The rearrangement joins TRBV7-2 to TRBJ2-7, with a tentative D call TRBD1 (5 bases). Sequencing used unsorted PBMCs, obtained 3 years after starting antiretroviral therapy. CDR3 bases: TGTGCCAGCAGCTTAGTAGGGGTCGAGCAGTACTTC. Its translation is CASSLVGVEQYF.